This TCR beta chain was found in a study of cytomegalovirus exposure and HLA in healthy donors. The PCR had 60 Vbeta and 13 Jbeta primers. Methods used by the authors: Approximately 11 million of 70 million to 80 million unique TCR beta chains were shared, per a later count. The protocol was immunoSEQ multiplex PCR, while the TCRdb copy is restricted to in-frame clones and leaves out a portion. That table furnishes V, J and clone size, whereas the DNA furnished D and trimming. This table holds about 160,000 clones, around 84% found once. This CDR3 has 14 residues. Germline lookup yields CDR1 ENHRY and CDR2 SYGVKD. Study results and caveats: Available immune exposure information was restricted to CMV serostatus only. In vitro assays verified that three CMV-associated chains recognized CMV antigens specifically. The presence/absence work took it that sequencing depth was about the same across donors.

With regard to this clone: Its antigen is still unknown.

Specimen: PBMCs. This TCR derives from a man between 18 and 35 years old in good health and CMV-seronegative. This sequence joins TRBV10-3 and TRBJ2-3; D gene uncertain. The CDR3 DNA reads TGTGTGGTAGCCCGCCAGCCTGGCACAGATACGCAGTATTTT. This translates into CVVARQPGTDTQYF.